The following is a T cell receptor beta chain sequence with its context. Original processing notes: Reference gene primer amplification gave nucleated cell count estimates. Some clones are missing from TCRdb's copy, which holds only in-frame ones; the method was immunoSEQ multiplex PCR. D and trimming come from the DNA, and the V and J calls and clone size come from that table. The sample has 65,000 to 90,000 clones, around 90% seen once. CDR1 LNHDA and CDR2 SQIVND come from the germline V gene (reference sequence). Trimming cost V 6 bases and J 0 bases, with 11 bases left between them. This CDR3 has 14 amino acids. This entry is derived from a study of blood T cell repertoires in COVID-19. In the study overall: Sites in the United States, Italy and Spain provided acute and convalescent COVID-19 samples. PBMCs, B-cell-depleted T cells, or T cells were the source of the cDNA or gDNA that made up the material.

Sequenced sample: peripheral blood. The chain couples TRBV19 to TRBJ1-2, with D tentatively TRBD1 (6 bases). This sequence was found in a human donor in a cohort sampled during active COVID-19. The CDR3 spells CASSRTATNYGYTF. Written as DNA, the CDR3 is TGTGCCAGTAGCCGGACAGCGACTAACTATGGCTACACCTTC.